The 9 T cell receptor beta chains reported below all come from one sample, sequenced in a study of T cell changes during pregnancy in multiple sclerosis. Here immunoSEQ multiplex PCR was the method, and the copy in TCRdb shows in-frame clones only, minus some. The sample lists fewer than 70,000 clones; just over 90% were seen once. Sequencing was performed on peripheral blood, taken in the third trimester of pregnancy. The origin of the receptors is a female donor with multiple sclerosis, enrolled in a pregnancy study.

The chain couples TRBV7-3 to TRBJ2-1; 11 nucleotides agree with TRBD2. The trim removed 3 bases at V and 4 bases at J, leaving 5 bases unmatched. Germline CDR1 SGHTA, CDR2 FQGTGA. The CDR3 length is 16 residues. CDR3: CASSLSLAGGYNEQFF. Here the CDR3 DNA reads TGTGCCAGCAGCTTGTCGCTAGCGGGGGGTTACAATGAGCAGTTCTTC.

V usage is TRBV5-4 and J usage is TRBJ2-1, with 9 nucleotides matching TRBD1. The CDR3 spans 16 residues. CDR1 is SGHNT, CDR2 YYREEE, per germline (reference sequence). V dropped 4 bases and J dropped 4; count of bases not matched to a gene: 9. The CDR3 DNA is TGTGCCAGCAGCCACCCGACAGGGGGAAAATACAATGAGCAGTTCTTC. This codes for CASSHPTGGKYNEQFF.

The chain is built from TRBV5-6 and TRBJ1-2; a possible D gene is TRBD1 (5 bases). The V end was cut by 3 bases, the J end by 4 bases, with 13 bases between. CDR1 SGHDT and CDR2 YYEEEE come from the germline V gene. The CDR3 has 14 residues. The chain's CDR3 is CASSSQTVLYGYTF. Written as DNA, the CDR3 is TGTGCCAGCAGCTCCCAGACAGTCCTCTATGGCTACACCTTC.

This rearrangement joins TRBV27 to TRBJ1-1, with D possibly being TRBD1 (6 bases). The length of the CDR3 is 18 residues. The ends were cut back, 11 bases at V and 5 bases at J, with 33 bases in the middle. Germline V lookup: CDR1 MNHEY, CDR2 SMNVEV (reference sequence). In DNA form, the CDR3 reads TGTGCCGCCTATGGGTGGAGCGGCGGGGGCTCGGGGGGTACTGAAGCTTTCTTT. This encodes CAAYGWSGGGSGGTEAFF.

The gene calls are TRBV29-1 and TRBJ1-2; D unclear. The germline V and J ends were trimmed by 4 bases and 6 bases, with 12 bases remaining between them. The germline V gene has CDR1 SQVTM and CDR2 ANQGSEA. CDR3 size: 12 residues. This CDR3 is CSVATIRDGYTF. The CDR3 coding sequence is TGCAGCGTTGCCACAATCCGGGATGGCTACACCTTC.

The V and J genes are TRBV25-1 and TRBJ2-7; 11 bases match TRBD2. The CDR3 has 15 amino acids. The junction had 10 bases not matched to a gene; V was cut back by 5 bases and J by 7 bases. The germline CDR1 and CDR2 sequences are MGHDK and SYGVNS. The CDR3 DNA sequence: TGTGCCAGCAGTATAACTAGCGGGGGCCGGGAGGAGCAGTACTTC. Amino acid sequence: CASSITSGGREEQYF.

This chain joins TRBV5-1 and TRBJ2-2; 8 nucleotides agree with TRBD1. The CDR3 covers 15 residues. Trimming removed 4 bases from V and 2 bases from J; junction bases left unmatched: 4. Germline CDR1 and CDR2: SGHRS and YFSETQ. CDR3 DNA sequence: TGCGCCAGCAGCACCGGACAGGGCAACACCGGGGAGCTGTTTTTT. It encodes CASSTGQGNTGELFF.

This clone was detected a few times. The chain combines TRBV4-1 with TRBJ1-1; D is perhaps TRBD1 (6 bases). Trimming took 1 base from V and 4 from J, leaving 13 bases between them. This CDR3 is 15 amino acids long. Per the germline V gene, CDR1 is MGHRA and CDR2 is YSYEKL. The CDR3 nucleotides read TGCGCCAGCAGCCAAGGATTGAGGGGGGGCACTGAAGCTTTCTTT. Its translation: CASSQGLRGGTEAFF.

V gene TRBV5-6 combines with J gene TRBJ1-1, with D maybe TRBD1 (5 bases). CDR3 size: 14 residues. CDR1 is SGHDT and CDR2 is YYEEEE in the germline V gene. Trimming took off 3 bases at V and 0 bases at J, with 9 bases between the two ends. CDR3 in DNA: TGTGCCAGCAGCTGGAGGGGAGTGAACACTGAAGCTTTCTTT. This gives the protein CASSWRGVNTEAFF.